The rows below give T cell receptor beta chains drawn from one sample of a study of preoperative IRX-2 immunotherapy in early breast cancer. Repertoires were generated with immunoSEQ multiplex PCR, while TCRdb's copy carries only in-frame clones and drops some. Of fewer than 25,000 clones in the sample, 70% to 90% were seen once. Specimen: tumor tissue, collected after IRX-2 immunotherapy. Receptors were obtained from a human donor with breast cancer. Both conserved end residues are part of each CDR3. The D gene is left open where the match is weak. Where a row states a size, it is once, few, many or the class of an expanded clone; other rows omit it.

d_call j_call clone_size v_call cdr3_aa cdr3_nt
TRBD1 TRBJ1-1 . TRBV19 CASKSGQAIMNTEAFF TGTGCCAGTAAAAGCGGACAGGCCATTATGAACACTGAAGCTTTCTTT
. TRBJ2-5 . TRBV13 CASSGPYNSEGETQYF TGTGCCAGCAGCGGCCCGTATAATTCAGAAGGAGAGACCCAGTACTTC
. TRBJ1-1 . TRBV27 CASSKGTAKAFF TGTGCCAGCAGTAAGGGGACGGCGAAAGCTTTCTTT
. TRBJ1-5 . TRBV7-8 CASSLAFGQPQHF TGTGCCAGCAGCTTAGCATTCGGTCAGCCCCAGCATTTT
TRBD1 TRBJ1-2 . TRBV19 CASSRTGPNYGYTF TGTGCCAGTAGTCGGACAGGGCCGAACTATGGCTACACCTTC
. TRBJ1-1 . TRBV5-5 CASSLFSALNTEAFF TGTGCCAGCAGCTTGTTCTCGGCCCTGAACACTGAAGCTTTCTTT
TRBD1 TRBJ1-2 . TRBV30 CAFRQGDYGYTF TGTGCCTTTCGACAGGGTGACTATGGCTACACCTTC
TRBD1 TRBJ2-1 . TRBV7-8 CASSFDFMGQGKNYNEQFF TGTGCCAGCAGCTTTGATTTCATGGGACAGGGAAAAAACTACAATGAGCAGTTCTTC
. TRBJ2-7 . TRBV4-1 CASSQAPGSSYEQYF TGCGCCAGCAGTCAAGCGCCAGGGAGCTCCTACGAGCAGTACTTC
. TRBJ2-1 . TRBV5-1 CASSLDGTPSYNEQFF TGCGCCAGCAGCTTGGACGGGACTCCCTCCTACAATGAGCAGTTCTTC
. TRBJ1-2 . TRBV6-5 CASRHKGAGYGYTF TGTGCCAGCAGACACAAAGGGGCCGGCTATGGCTACACCTTC
. TRBJ2-1 once TRBV19 CASSNLRTYNEQFF TGTGCCAGTAGTAACCTTCGAACTTACAATGAGCAGTTCTTC
. TRBJ2-3 once TRBV4-1 CASSQKHATSTDTQYF TGCGCCAGCAGCCAAAAACATGCAACTAGCACAGATACGCAGTATTTT
. TRBJ1-4 once TRBV7-2 CASSLVQGTNEKLFF TGTGCCAGCAGCTTAGTTCAGGGAACTAATGAAAAACTGTTTTTT
. TRBJ2-1 . TRBV5-1 CASGDGGPKQFF TGCGCCAGCGGCGACGGGGGTCCGAAGCAGTTCTTC
. TRBJ2-3 . TRBV28 CASSLERGPDTQYF TGTGCCAGCAGTTTAGAAAGGGGTCCAGATACGCAGTATTTT
. TRBJ1-6 few TRBV6-1 CASNLGTSGSPLHF TGTGCCAGCAACCTAGGCACATCAGGATCACCCCTCCACTTT
TRBD1 TRBJ1-2 . TRBV7-9 CASSLEFLGQGKSGYTF TGTGCCAGCAGCTTGGAATTTTTAGGACAGGGAAAGTCTGGCTACACCTTC
. TRBJ1-3 . TRBV6-7 CASSYSMCTMKTIYF TGTGCCAGCAGTTACTCGATGTGTACCATGAAGACCATATATTTT
. TRBJ2-1 . TRBV21-1 CASSNLGNEQFF TGTGCCAGCAGCAATCTAGGCAATGAGCAGTTCTTC
. TRBJ1-3 . TRBV14 CASSQVDSTKGNTIYF TGTGCCAGCAGCCAAGTAGACAGCACTAAAGGAAACACCATATATTTT
. TRBJ1-1 . TRBV6-5 CASRALGSNTEAFF TGTGCCAGCCGGGCGTTGGGTTCTAACACTGAAGCTTTCTTT
. TRBJ1-1 . TRBV7-9 CASSPLGSSMNTEAFF TGTGCCAGCAGCCCACTGGGTAGTAGTATGAACACTGAAGCTTTCTTT
. TRBJ1-6 . TRBV6-5 CASSYSVGANNSPLHF TGTGCCAGCAGTTACTCGGTAGGGGCGAACAATTCACCCCTCCACTTT
. TRBJ1-3 . TRBV7-8 CASSLEGWGNTIYF TGTGCCAGCAGCTTAGAGGGGTGGGGAAACACCATATATTTT
TRBD2 TRBJ2-5 . TRBV18 CASSMGGGSQETQYF TGTGCCAGCTCAATGGGCGGGGGATCACAAGAGACCCAGTACTTC
. TRBJ1-5 few TRBV27 CASSLSWVFGNQPQHF TGTGCCAGCAGTTTAAGTTGGGTATTTGGCAATCAGCCCCAGCATTTT